Below are 26 T cell receptor beta chains sequenced from a single sample in a study of technical replicates of blood from a handful of donors. Profiled with immunoSEQ multiplex PCR; TCRdb holds only in-frame clones, not every one. Of approximately 81,000 clones listed, approximately 94% are singletons. The sequencing sample was made of T cells isolated from PBMCs. Every receptor here comes from a human donor in good health.

This clone has only one observation. The chain couples TRBV19 to TRBJ2-1, with 9 nucleotides matching TRBD1. Germline values: CDR1 LNHDA, CDR2 SQIVND (reference sequence). V trimming: 5 bases; J trimming: 2 bases; junction bases outside the gene matches: 4. CDR3 length: 15 amino acids. The CDR3 spells CASSRGQGPYNEQFF. CDR3 sequence (DNA): TGTGCCAGTAGTCGAGGACAGGGGCCCTACAATGAGCAGTTCTTC.

The chain employs TRBV10-3 and TRBJ1-5; D possibly corresponds to TRBD1 (5 bases). CDR1 ENHRY and CDR2 SYGVKD come from the germline V gene. Trimming stripped 9 bases from V and 3 bases from J, with 6 bases between. This CDR3 contains 11 residues. In DNA, the CDR3 is TGTGCCATAGGGGTCAATCAGCCCCAGCATTTT. Its protein product is CAIGVNQPQHF.

The rearrangement uses TRBV7-2 and TRBJ2-1; TRBD2 matches 9 bases. The germline CDR1 and CDR2 sequences are SGHTA and FQGNSA. This CDR3 is 14 amino acids long. Unmatched junction bases numbered 4, after V lost 3 bases and J lost 7 bases. As DNA, the CDR3 is TGTGCCAGCAGCTTGTATAGCGGGAGAAATGAGCAGTTCTTC. Protein product: CASSLYSGRNEQFF.

The chain joins TRBV30 to TRBJ2-1, with a weak D call TRBD2 (5 bases). This CDR3 is 14 amino acids long. V lost 0 bases to trimming and J lost 5 bases, with 11 bases between them. Germline CDR1 and CDR2: GTSNPN and SVGIG (reference sequence). This CDR3 reads CAWSVGLANNEQFF. CDR3 in DNA: TGTGCCTGGAGTGTTGGTCTAGCTAACAATGAGCAGTTCTTC. The full variable domain, rest sourced from reference TRBV30 and TRBJ2-1, is SQTIHQWPATLVQPVGSPLSLECTVEGTSNPNLYWYRQAAGRGLQLLFYSVGIGQISSEVPQNLSASRPQDRQFILSSKKLLLSDSGFYLCAWSVGLANNEQFFGPGTRLTVL.

The chain employs TRBV6-1 and TRBJ2-7; D gene ambiguous. The CDR3 length is 12 residues. V was cut by 6 bases and J by 6 bases, with 12 bases left in between. Looked up from germline, CDR1 is MNHNS and CDR2 is SASEGT. The CDR3 nucleotides read TGTGCCAGCAGCCCCGACACCGCCGAGCAGTACTTC. Translating gives CASSPDTAEQYF.

The gene calls are TRBV7-2 and TRBJ1-5; D is possibly TRBD1 (5 bases). CDR1 SGHTA and CDR2 FQGNSA come from the germline V gene. This CDR3 comprises 15 residues. V lost 1 base to trimming and J lost 2 bases, with 9 bases between them. The CDR3 sequence is CASSLEGHGNQPQHF. The CDR3 DNA follows: TGTGCCAGCAGCTTAGAGGGGCACGGCAATCAGCCCCAGCATTTT.

The gene calls are TRBV5-6 and TRBJ2-2; tentatively, D is TRBD1 (6 bases). V gave up 3 bases and J gave up 6 bases, with 12 bases separating them. The CDR3 covers 14 residues. CDR1 and CDR2 (germline): SGHDT, YYEEEE. Here the CDR3 DNA reads TGTGCCAGCAGCTCAAGGGCAGGGGCCGGGGAGCTGTTTTTT. As protein: CASSSRAGAGELFF.

The chain combines TRBV28 with TRBJ2-3; TRBD2 aligns across 14 bases. The trim removed 7 bases at V and 6 bases at J, leaving 3 bases unmatched. There are 14 residues in the CDR3. Germline V gene sequence: CDR1 MDHEN, CDR2 SYDVKM. The chain's CDR3 is CASTRTSGRDTQYF. The DNA for the CDR3 is TGTGCCAGCACCAGGACTAGCGGGAGGGATACGCAGTATTTT.

This clone has just one count. J is TRBJ2-2 and V is TRBV10-2; D unclear. V was clipped by 4 bases and J by 4 bases, with 13 bases between them. The length of the CDR3 is 15 residues. Germline V gene lookup returns CDR1 WSHSY and CDR2 SAAADI. The CDR3: CASSVDRSGTGELFF. In DNA form, the CDR3 reads TGCGCCAGCAGTGTTGATCGGTCTGGCACCGGGGAGCTGTTTTTT.

The chain couples TRBV5-8 to TRBJ2-3; 8 bases align to TRBD1. CDR1 and CDR2 from the germline V gene are SGHTS and YDEGEE. V was clipped by 4 bases and J by 3 bases; unmatched bases: 7. The CDR3 totals 15 residues. The CDR3 DNA reads as TGTGCCAGCAGCCTGACAGGGGTTAATACAGATACGCAGTATTTT. This encodes CASSLTGVNTDTQYF.

The V call is TRBV19, the J call TRBJ2-7, with 7 bases that match TRBD1. CDR1 and CDR2 (germline): LNHDA, SQIVND (reference sequence). The CDR3 runs to 14 residues. V lost 3 bases and J lost 6; bases outside the gene matches: 8. CDR3 DNA sequence: TGTGCCAGTAGTATGATGGACAGGCTCAGCGAGCAGTACTTC. As protein: CASSMMDRLSEQYF.

The rearrangement joins TRBV9 to TRBJ2-7, with TRBD1 identical over 12 bases. V dropped 4 bases and J dropped 2; count of bases not matched to a gene: 16. The CDR3 totals 19 residues. Germline assignment: CDR1 SGDLS and CDR2 YYNGEE. CDR3 sequence reads: CASSQTGTGGPSIPYEQYF. CDR3 sequence (DNA): TGTGCCAGCAGCCAGACCGGGACAGGGGGCCCCTCTATCCCCTACGAGCAGTACTTC. The full variable domain, completed using reference TRBV9 and TRBJ2-7, is DSGVTQTPKHLITATGQRVTLRCSPRSGDLSVYWYQQSLDQGLQFLIQYYNGEERAKGNILERFSAQQFPDLHSELNLSSLELGDSALYFCASSQTGTGGPSIPYEQYFGPGTRLTVT.

The gene calls are TRBV2 and TRBJ1-1; a weak D match, TRBD1 (6 bases). In germline, CDR1 is SNHLY, CDR2 FYNNEI. The CDR3 has 14 amino acids. V was pared by 6 bases and J by 1 base, with 12 bases between. The CDR3 DNA follows: TGTGCCAGCAGACACAGGGAGACGAACACTGAAGCTTTCTTT. Translating gives CASRHRETNTEAFF.

The gene calls are TRBV2 and TRBJ2-1, with a tentative D call TRBD1 (6 bases). The germline V gene encodes CDR1 SNHLY and CDR2 FYNNEI. The CDR3 consists of 14 residues. The ends were cut back, 7 bases at V and 1 base at J, with 11 bases in the middle. DNA of the CDR3: TGTGCCAGCAAGTGGACAGCGTCCTACAATGAGCAGTTCTTC. Protein: CASKWTASYNEQFF.

The chain combines TRBV20-1 with TRBJ2-7, with D hard to call. The V and J ends lost 6 bases and 1 base respectively, with 7 bases between them. The CDR3 length is 11 residues. Germline V lookup: CDR1 DFQATT, CDR2 SNEGSKA (reference sequence). The CDR3 reads CSARLSYEQYF. The CDR3 nucleotides are TGCAGTGCCCGACTTTCCTACGAGCAGTACTTC.

The rearrangement uses TRBV4-3 and TRBJ2-1; perhaps TRBD2 as D (5 bases). The germline gives CDR1 LGHNA, CDR2 YSLEER. The V end lost 1 base, the J end lost 8 bases, and 12 bases lay between the germline ends. The CDR3 length is 14 residues. As DNA, the CDR3 is TGCGCCAGCAGCCAAGTCGCTAGTAGCGATGAGCAGTTCTTC. Protein product: CASSQVASSDEQFF.

This chain connects TRBV6-6 to TRBJ2-7, with 7 bases lining up with TRBD2. CDR1 and CDR2 from the germline V gene are MNHNY and SVGAGI (reference sequence). Trimming cost V 11 bases and J 2 bases; bases outside gene matches: 9. This CDR3 spans 13 amino acids. The CDR3 DNA reads as TGTGCCCACAGCGGGGTGCTCACCTACGAGCAGTACTTC. Amino acids: CAHSGVLTYEQYF.

The chain links TRBV28 to TRBJ2-7; maybe TRBD1 (6 bases). V lost 5 bases and J lost 3, with 17 bases in between. CDR1 is MDHEN and CDR2 is SYDVKM in the germline V gene. The CDR3 spans 15 residues. CDR3 DNA sequence: TGTGCCAGCAGTACCCTAGATGAGGGGGTCTACGAGCAGTACTTC. Translated, it gives CASSTLDEGVYEQYF.

The V gene is TRBV27, the J gene TRBJ2-3, with D perhaps matching TRBD2 (6 bases). The V gene lost 7 bases and the J gene lost 4 bases, with 15 bases spanning the gap. Germline CDR1 is MNHEY and CDR2 is SMNVEV (reference sequence). The CDR3 runs to 14 residues. This chain's CDR3 is CASTGTPGPDTQYF. The CDR3 DNA reads as TGTGCCAGCACCGGGACTCCCGGACCAGATACGCAGTATTTT.

The CDR3 loop reads CASSLGPGTGGNEQYF. The CDR3 DNA sequence: TGCGCCAGCAGCTTGGGTCCGGGGACAGGGGGTAACGAGCAGTACTTC. The chain is built from TRBV5-1 and TRBJ2-7; 11 bases agree with TRBD1. Trimming removed 0 bases from V and 5 bases from J; junction bases left unmatched: 7. The CDR3 totals 16 residues. CDR1 is SGHRS and CDR2 is YFSETQ in the germline V gene. The full variable domain, completed using reference TRBV5-1 and TRBJ2-7, is KAGVTQTPRYLIKTRGQQVTLSCSPISGHRSVSWYQQTPGQGLQFLFEYFSETQRNKGNFPGRFSGRQFSNSRSEMNVSTLELGDSALYLCASSLGPGTGGNEQYFGPGTRLTVT.

This chain connects TRBV2 to TRBJ1-2; 8 nucleotides agree with TRBD1. The germline V gene encodes CDR1 SNHLY and CDR2 FYNNEI. Losses at the gene ends were 2 bases for V and 5 bases for J; bases not matched to a gene: 10. The CDR3 contains 16 residues. CDR3 residues: CASSERKGQVLYGYTF. The CDR3 DNA reads TGTGCCAGCAGTGAAAGAAAGGGACAGGTTCTATATGGCTACACCTTC.

The V and J genes are TRBV7-9 and TRBJ1-4; tentatively, D is TRBD1 (6 bases). From germline, CDR1 is SEHNR and CDR2 FQNEAQ (reference sequence). V dropped 1 base and J dropped 8 bases, with 11 bases sitting between them. This CDR3 has 14 residues. For the CDR3, the DNA is TGTGCCAGCAGCTTAGAGGGGGAGTGGGAAAAACTGTTTTTT. It yields the protein CASSLEGEWEKLFF. The whole variable domain, filled in from reference TRBV7-9 and TRBJ1-4, reads DTGVSQNPRHKITKRGQNVTFRCDPISEHNRLYWYRQTLGQGPEFLTYFQNEAQLEKSRLLSDRFSAERPKGSFSTLEIQRTEQGDSAMYLCASSLEGEWEKLFFGSGTQLSVL.

The chain recombines TRBV27 with TRBJ1-2, with 7 bases identical to TRBD1. Trimming took 5 bases from V and 5 from J; bases not matched to a gene: 5. Germline V gives CDR1 MNHEY, CDR2 SMNVEV (reference sequence). The CDR3 has 13 amino acids. The CDR3 here is CASSGAGGYGYTF. The CDR3 nucleotides are TGTGCCAGCAGTGGGGCAGGGGGATATGGCTACACCTTC.

The chain has TRBV7-9 and TRBJ1-1; D not certain. V lost 3 bases and J 1 base, leaving 6 bases between the germline ends. This CDR3 has 13 residues. Germline V gives CDR1 SEHNR, CDR2 FQNEAQ (reference sequence). The CDR3 DNA reads TGTGCCAGCAGCTTGCAGGCGAACACTGAAGCTTTCTTT. Translated, it gives CASSLQANTEAFF.

The CDR3 region has the DNA TGTGCCAGCAGTGACTCCCCCCCGACTGAAGCTTTCTTT. This translates into CASSDSPPTEAFF. The chain employs TRBV6-4 and TRBJ1-1; D unresolved. This CDR3 has 13 amino acids. V was trimmed by 0 bases and J by 5 bases, leaving 7 bases between them. Germline V lookup: CDR1 MRHNA, CDR2 SNTAGT.

The rearrangement uses TRBV27 and TRBJ2-1; 12 bases align to TRBD2. Per germline, CDR1 MNHEY and CDR2 SMNVEV (reference sequence). This CDR3 spans 17 amino acids. Trimming took 5 bases from V and 6 from J; bases not matched to a gene: 11. CDR3 amino acids: CASSPRIRTSGTNEQFF. CDR3 DNA sequence: TGTGCCAGCAGTCCCCGAATCAGGACTAGCGGGACCAATGAGCAGTTCTTC.